The source of this T cell receptor (beta chain) is a study of control samples from healthy donors and cancer patients. Method: immunoSEQ multiplex PCR; TCRdb's copy keeps in-frame clones and lacks some. The sample includes about 120,000 clones, approximately 88% seen only once; the top ten take less than 3.5%. Germline lookup yields CDR1 LGHDT and CDR2 YNNKEL (reference sequence). Trimming removed 4 bases from V and 8 bases from J, with 15 bases in between. The CDR3 has 13 amino acids. The clonotype was recovered from a man aged 35 to 55 in good health. The sequencing sample was made of blood. This chain joins TRBV3-1 (or the pseudogene TRBV3-2) and TRBJ2-7; D unresolved. In DNA, the CDR3 is TGTGCCAGCAGCCGAGGCGAGGAAGGGCAGCAGTACTTC. Protein: CASSRGEEGQQYF.